Following are 12 T cell receptor beta chains from one sample sequenced in a study of blood T cell repertoires in COVID-19 (dated by TCRdb to 2020 to 2021). Preparation of the library involved the immunoSEQ multiplex PCR assay. TCRdb stores this immuneACCESS table with in-frame sequences only. Part of the clones is absent; in the studies checked, under half of the shortfall reflects unresolved V genes, and no reason is known for the rest. The sample table contains hundreds of thousands of clones; only one count was recorded for about 88% of them. Around 3% of the sample rests with the top ten. Input material: peripheral blood. These receptor sequences come from a human donor in a cohort sampled during active COVID-19.

The genes are TRBV25-1 and TRBJ1-1, with D perhaps matching TRBD1 (5 bases). Germline lookup yields CDR1 MGHDK and CDR2 SYGVNS. The CDR3 is 14 residues long. Trimming cost V 4 bases and J 1 base, with 10 bases left between them. The CDR3 nucleotides read TGTGCCAGCAGTGCCCAGGGAGGGAACACTGAAGCTTTCTTT. It encodes CASSAQGGNTEAFF.

The gene calls are TRBV14 and TRBJ2-7; tentative D call: TRBD1 (5 bases). Germline V gene sequence: CDR1 SGHDN, CDR2 FVKESK. This CDR3 contains 13 residues. V lost 4 bases, J lost 2 bases, and 9 bases lay in between. As DNA, the CDR3 is TGTGCCAGCAGCCGTGCAGGGCCCTACGAGCAGTACTTC. Translated: CASSRAGPYEQYF.

CDR3 residues: CASSNQGEAFF. CDR3 DNA sequence: TGTGCCAGCAGTAACCAGGGGGAAGCTTTCTTT. The chain has TRBV9 and TRBJ1-1, with a tentative D call TRBD1 (6 bases). V dropped 5 bases and J dropped 8 bases, with 10 bases sitting between them. The length of the CDR3 is 11 residues. Germline V lookup: CDR1 SGDLS, CDR2 YYNGEE. The entire variable domain, with the rest obtained from reference TRBV9 and TRBJ1-1, is as follows: DSGVTQTPKHLITATGQRVTLRCSPRSGDLSVYWYQQSLDQGLQFLIQYYNGEERAKGNILERFSAQQFPDLHSELNLSSLELGDSALYFCASSNQGEAFFGQGTRLTVV.

The chain combines TRBV12-3 or TRBV12-4 with TRBJ1-4; no reliable D call. CDR3 size: 12 residues. V was clipped by 5 bases and J by 13 bases, with 14 bases between them. CDR3 DNA sequence: TGTGCCAGCAGTCCGGCGGAGGGTCGACTGTTTTTT. It yields the protein CASSPAEGRLFF.

The chain combines TRBV7-2 with TRBJ2-3; weak D call: TRBD2 (5 bases). The V and J ends lost 2 bases and 1 base respectively, with 16 bases between them. There are 17 residues in the CDR3. The germline gives CDR1 SGHTA, CDR2 FQGNSA. DNA of the CDR3: TGTGCCAGCAGCTTAATGCCCCGGGGTTGGGGCACAGATACGCAGTATTTT. The encoded protein is CASSLMPRGWGTDTQYF.

The chain has TRBV5-1 and TRBJ1-2, with TRBD1 matching 7 bases. From germline, CDR1 is SGHRS and CDR2 YFSETQ. V shed 0 bases, J shed 1 base, and the junction held 6 bases outside the gene matches. This CDR3 is built from 16 residues. This chain's CDR3 is CASSLARDSLNYGYTF. The CDR3 region has the DNA TGCGCCAGCAGCTTGGCCCGGGACAGCCTTAACTATGGCTACACCTTC.

This chain uses TRBV2 with TRBJ1-6; TRBD1 aligns across 7 bases. Germline assignment: CDR1 SNHLY and CDR2 FYNNEI. The CDR3 consists of 15 residues. V shed 6 bases and J 7 bases; nucleotides not matched to a gene: 9. CDR3 in amino acids: CASSDTGTENSPLHF. The CDR3 DNA reads TGTGCCAGCAGCGACACCGGGACAGAGAATTCACCCCTCCACTTT.

This chain connects TRBV28 to TRBJ2-4; D not certain. CDR3 length: 11 amino acids. Germline V gene lookup returns CDR1 MDHEN and CDR2 SYDVKM. V was shortened by 3 bases and J by 7 bases, with 4 bases between the two germline ends. CDR3 sequence: CASSFENIQYF. The CDR3 DNA is TGTGCCAGCAGTTTTGAGAACATTCAGTACTTC.

The CDR3 region has the DNA TGTGCCTGGAGTTGGAACAGGGGGTTGGATGGCTACACCTTC. Protein: CAWSWNRGLDGYTF. The chain carries TRBV30 and TRBJ1-2; 8 nucleotides match TRBD1. The CDR3 loop spans 14 amino acids. Germline V lookup: CDR1 GTSNPN, CDR2 SVGIG (reference sequence). With 2 bases clipped from V and 6 bases from J, the junction kept 8 bases outside the gene matches. Using reference TRBV30 and TRBJ1-2 for the parts outside the CDR3, the full variable domain is SQTIHQWPATLVQPVGSPLSLECTVEGTSNPNLYWYRQAAGRGLQLLFYSVGIGQISSEVPQNLSASRPQDRQFILSSKKLLLSDSGFYLCAWSWNRGLDGYTFGSGTRLTVV.

This sequence joins TRBV2 and TRBJ2-3; 10 bases agree with TRBD2. Trimming removed 4 bases from V and 0 bases from J; junction bases left unmatched: 13. In germline, CDR1 is SNHLY, CDR2 FYNNEI. The CDR3 is 19 amino acids. The CDR3 coding sequence is TGTGCCAGCAGTGGCGGGACTAGCGAGACCATGGATAGCACAGATACGCAGTATTTT. This sequence encodes CASSGGTSETMDSTDTQYF.

J is TRBJ2-6 and V is TRBV4-2, with a possible D match to TRBD1 (5 bases). The CDR3 length is 17 residues. Germline values: CDR1 LGHNA, CDR2 YNFKEQ. The germline V and J ends were trimmed by 0 bases and 0 bases, with 9 bases remaining between them. The CDR3 region is CASSQDQGGSGANVLTF. The CDR3, as DNA: TGTGCCAGCAGCCAAGACCAGGGTGGCTCTGGGGCCAACGTCCTGACTTTC.

The rearrangement uses TRBV25-1 and TRBJ2-7; possibly TRBD1 for D (6 bases). Trimming removed 2 bases at V and 2 bases at J, with 10 bases between. CDR1 and CDR2 from the germline V gene are MGHDK and SYGVNS. This CDR3 spans 14 amino acids. In DNA form, the CDR3 reads TGTGCCAGCAGTGAACGGACAGTTCCCTACGAGCAGTACTTC. Amino acids: CASSERTVPYEQYF.